The source of this TCR beta chain is a study of blood T cell repertoires in COVID-19. Study information: From the United States, Italy and Spain came samples of acute and convalescent COVID-19. Sample material is recorded as cDNA or gDNA derived from T cells, B-cell-depleted T cells, or PBMCs.

In the study's own analysis: Amplifying reference gene primers gave estimates of nucleated cell counts. Profiled with immunoSEQ multiplex PCR; TCRdb holds only in-frame clones, not every one. V, J and clone size are those of that table, while D and trimming were read from the DNA. The data hold around 310,000 clones, with around nine tenths observed a single time. This receptor was taken from a woman in her fifties or sixties with active or convalescent COVID-19. Sequenced sample: peripheral blood.

The CDR3 nucleotides are TGTGCCAGCAGCTTAGCAGGGGGAGATACGCAGTATTTT. It specifies CASSLAGGDTQYF. The genes are TRBV7-9 and TRBJ2-3, with a weak D call TRBD1 (6 bases). Germline V gene lookup returns CDR1 SEHNR and CDR2 FQNEAQ (reference sequence). V was trimmed by 0 bases and J by 5 bases, leaving 6 bases between them. The CDR3 is made up of 13 amino acids.